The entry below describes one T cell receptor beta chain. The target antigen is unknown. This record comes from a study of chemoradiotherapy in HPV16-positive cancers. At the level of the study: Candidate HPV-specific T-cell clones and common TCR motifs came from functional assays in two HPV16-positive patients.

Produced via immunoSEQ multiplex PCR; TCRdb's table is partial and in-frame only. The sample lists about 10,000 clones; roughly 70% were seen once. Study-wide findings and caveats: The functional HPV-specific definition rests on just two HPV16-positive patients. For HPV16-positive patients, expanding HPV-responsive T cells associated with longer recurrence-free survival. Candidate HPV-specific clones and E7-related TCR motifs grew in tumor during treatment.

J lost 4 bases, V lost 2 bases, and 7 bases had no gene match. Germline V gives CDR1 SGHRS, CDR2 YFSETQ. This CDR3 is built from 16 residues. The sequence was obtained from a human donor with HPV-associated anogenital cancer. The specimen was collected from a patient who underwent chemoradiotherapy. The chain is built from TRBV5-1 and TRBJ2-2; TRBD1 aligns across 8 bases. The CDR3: CASSFPQGALTGELFF. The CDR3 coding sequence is TGCGCCAGCAGCTTCCCTCAGGGGGCTCTCACCGGGGAGCTGTTTTTT. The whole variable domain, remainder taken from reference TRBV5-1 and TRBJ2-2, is KAGVTQTPRYLIKTRGQQVTLSCSPISGHRSVSWYQQTPGQGLQFLFEYFSETQRNKGNFPGRFSGRQFSNSRSEMNVSTLELGDSALYLCASSFPQGALTGELFFGEGSRLTVL.